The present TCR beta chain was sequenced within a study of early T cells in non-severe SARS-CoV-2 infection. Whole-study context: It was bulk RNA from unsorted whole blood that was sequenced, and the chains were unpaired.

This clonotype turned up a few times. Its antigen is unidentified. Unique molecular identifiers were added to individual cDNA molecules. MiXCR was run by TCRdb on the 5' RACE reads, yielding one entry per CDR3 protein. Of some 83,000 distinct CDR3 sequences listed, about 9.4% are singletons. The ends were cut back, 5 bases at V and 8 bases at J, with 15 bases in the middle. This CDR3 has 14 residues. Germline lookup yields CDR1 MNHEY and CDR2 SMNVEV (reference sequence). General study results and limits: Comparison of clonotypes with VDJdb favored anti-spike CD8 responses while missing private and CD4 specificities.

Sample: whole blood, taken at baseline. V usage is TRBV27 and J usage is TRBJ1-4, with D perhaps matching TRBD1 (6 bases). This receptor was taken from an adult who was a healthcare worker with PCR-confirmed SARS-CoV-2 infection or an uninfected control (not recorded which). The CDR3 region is CASSTHRAGEKLFF. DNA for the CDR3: TGTGCCAGCAGTACACACAGGGCTGGGGAAAAACTGTTTTTT.